Reported below is one TCR beta chain. Other DNA sequences in the same sample also yield this CDR3. These data originate in a study of shared clonotypes between healthy human individuals. Here immunoSEQ multiplex PCR was the method, and the copy in TCRdb shows in-frame clones only, minus some. Of about 2 million clones listed, 95% are singletons. Trimming removed 5 bases from V and 0 bases from J, with 5 bases in between. Germline-derived CDR1 and CDR2 are MDHEN and SYDVKM. This CDR3 comprises 13 residues. The specimen sequenced was naive CD4+ T cells sorted from blood. Subset specified: CD45RA+ positively selected. The rearrangement links TRBV28 to TRBJ2-1; D gene uncertain. The receptor comes from a man aged 18 to 35 in good health. The CDR3 here is CASSPGSYNEQFF. CDR3 in DNA: TGTGCCAGCAGTCCGGGCTCCTACAATGAGCAGTTCTTC.